Each of the 9 T cell receptor beta chains below was sequenced from the same sample in a study of cytomegalovirus exposure and HLA in healthy donors. Sequencing was performed with immunoSEQ multiplex PCR; in TCRdb, only in-frame clones are kept and a portion is missing. The data show tens of thousands of clones, 96% seen once. What was sequenced was PBMCs. These receptors all come from a young man in good health and CMV-seronegative.

V is TRBV7-2 and J is TRBJ2-1, with 9 bases matching TRBD2. Germline CDR1 and CDR2: SGHTA and FQGNSA. This CDR3 spans 17 amino acids. Trimming removed 1 base from V and 7 bases from J; junction bases left unmatched: 11. The CDR3 region is CASSLVKSLAGLNEQFF. Written as DNA, the CDR3 is TGTGCCAGCAGCTTAGTGAAGTCCCTAGCGGGGCTAAATGAGCAGTTCTTC. Full variable domain (outside the CDR3, taken from reference TRBV7-2 and TRBJ2-1): GAGVSQSPSNKVTEKGKDVELRCDPISGHTALYWYRQSLGQGLEFLIYFQGNSAPDKSGLPSDRFSAERTGGSVSTLTIQRTQQEDSAVYLCASSLVKSLAGLNEQFFGPGTRLTVL.

The rearrangement uses TRBV7-8 and TRBJ2-7, with 9 bases identical to TRBD1. The length of the CDR3 is 16 residues. Germline V gene sequence: CDR1 SGHVS, CDR2 FQNEAQ. With V trimmed by 5 bases and J by 7 bases, 15 bases remained unmatched. CDR3 in amino acids: CASSQNPGQGFEEQYF. The CDR3 nucleotides are TGTGCCAGCAGCCAAAACCCGGGACAGGGTTTCGAAGAGCAGTACTTC.

The genes are TRBV7-9 and TRBJ2-2, with a tentative D call TRBD2 (6 bases). The CDR3 totals 13 residues. V was pared by 4 bases and J by 6 bases, with 9 bases between. Germline lookup yields CDR1 SEHNR and CDR2 FQNEAQ (reference sequence). CDR3 sequence reads: CASSWGDPGELFF. The DNA for the CDR3 is TGTGCCAGCAGCTGGGGGGACCCCGGGGAGCTGTTTTTT.

The chain recombines TRBV6-1 with TRBJ2-1; 8 bases agree with TRBD2. Germline V CDR1 and CDR2: MNHNS, SASEGT. The CDR3 length is 14 residues. Trimming cost V 4 bases and J 9 bases; bases outside gene matches: 8. The CDR3 loop reads CASSVNSGTGEQFF. DNA for the CDR3: TGTGCCAGCAGTGTAAATAGCGGGACCGGTGAGCAGTTCTTC.

The chain couples TRBV10-3 to TRBJ2-1, with 13 positions matching TRBD2. Germline CDR1 ENHRY, CDR2 SYGVKD. The V gene end was trimmed by 9 bases and the J gene end by 7 bases; junction bases not matched to a gene: 0. The CDR3 contains 12 residues. The CDR3 region has the DNA TGTGCCATGGGACTAGCGGGAAATGAGCAGTTCTTC. It specifies CAMGLAGNEQFF.

This rearrangement joins TRBV11-2 to TRBJ2-5, with D possibly being TRBD2 (6 bases). The CDR3 totals 13 residues. The germline gives CDR1 SGHAT, CDR2 FQNNGV. Trimming took 3 bases from V and 7 from J, leaving 12 bases between them. The CDR3 DNA reads as TGTGCCAGCAGCTTTCAAGGGAGGAGGACCCAGTACTTC. Amino acids: CASSFQGRRTQYF.

This chain connects TRBV4-1 to TRBJ2-5, with 8 bases identical to TRBD1. CDR3 size: 14 residues. The V gene's germline CDR1 is MGHRA and CDR2 YSYEKL. The J segment lost 5 bases and the V segment lost 10 bases, leaving 12 bases of the junction unmatched. CDR3 in DNA: TGCGCCACGGCGCGGCAGACAGGGGTCGAGACCCAGTACTTC. This gives the protein CATARQTGVETQYF.

The rearrangement uses TRBV7-9 and TRBJ2-2; 8 positions agree with TRBD2. From germline, CDR1 is SEHNR and CDR2 FQNEAQ (reference sequence). The ends lost 5 bases at V and 3 bases at J; junction bases unmatched: 8. This CDR3 region has 16 residues. CDR3 coding DNA: TGTGCCAGCAGCCCGGGGGGGGGCGCGGACACCGGGGAGCTGTTTTTT. It encodes CASSPGGGADTGELFF. Using reference TRBV7-9 and TRBJ2-2 for the parts outside the CDR3, the full variable domain is DTGVSQNPRHKITKRGQNVTFRCDPISEHNRLYWYRQTLGQGPEFLTYFQNEAQLEKSRLLSDRFSAERPKGSFSTLEIQRTEQGDSAMYLCASSPGGGADTGELFFGEGSRLTVL.

The J gene is TRBJ2-7, the V gene TRBV7-9; 9 bases fit TRBD2. The CDR3 consists of 15 residues. J gave up 2 bases and V 4 bases, and 6 bases lay outside the gene matches. The germline CDR1 and CDR2 sequences are SEHNR and FQNEAQ (reference sequence). CDR3 in DNA: TGTGCCAGCAGCTCGCCTAGCGGGATAACCTACGAGCAGTACTTC. As protein: CASSSPSGITYEQYF.